What follows describes a single T cell receptor beta chain. Its target is unknown. The data were taken from a study of identical twins. Study-level findings and limits: Memory repertoires lacked the insertion deficit that abundant cord blood beta clonotypes showed. Twins showed weaker excess sharing in their beta out-of-frame sequences. Findings depended on cross-sectional statistics rather than tracking the same donors.

A universal primer site was created by template switching, with the cDNA bearing unique molecular identifiers. TCRdb called the 5' RACE reads again in MiXCR, with one record for every CDR3 protein. The table lists 240,000 or so distinct CDR3 sequences, about 7% of them singletons, with roughly 3.4% in the top ten. These data were also filed under a second study, of yellow fever vaccine responses in identical twins.

The receptor was derived from a woman aged 18-29 years in good health. Sequenced: memory (CD45RO+) T cells sorted from blood.

CDR3 nucleotide sequence: TGCGCCAGCAGAAGGGACTACGCCAGTGAGACCCAGTACTTC. This gives the protein CASRRDYASETQYF. The chain uses TRBV10-2 and TRBJ2-5, with 7 bases identical to TRBD2. Germline CDR1 and CDR2: WSHSY and SAAADI. This CDR3 comprises 14 residues. Unmatched junction bases numbered 9, after V lost 6 bases and J lost 5 bases.